This TCR beta chain was sequenced for a study of T cell responses to AZD1222 COVID-19 vaccine. Study-wide points: CD4 TCRs associated with vaccination spanned spike, dominating at 160-218 and 743-854. The donors showed a predominance of white British ancestry and of females, with possible underestimation of clonal diversity. The study found Spike-specific TCR breadth and depth rose after two AZD1222 doses.

CDR1 SNHLY and CDR2 FYNNEI come from the germline V gene. CDR3 length: 13 residues. The V and J ends lost 8 bases and 6 bases, in that order; junction bases with no gene match: 6. This clone showed up just once. Its antigen is currently unknown. The repertoire was sequenced with immunoSEQ multiplex PCR; TCRdb's copy has only in-frame clones and lacks some. The table has 90,000 to 120,000 clones, nearly 95% seen once; the top ten hold about 5%. This sequence joins TRBV2 and TRBJ1-5, with 8 bases lining up with TRBD1. Sequencing used peripheral blood, obtained on day 0 of AZD1222 vaccination. This clonotype was sampled from an adult in good health. CDR3 loop: CASGQGAGQPQHF. The CDR3 coding sequence is TGTGCCAGCGGGCAGGGGGCGGGTCAGCCCCAGCATTTT.